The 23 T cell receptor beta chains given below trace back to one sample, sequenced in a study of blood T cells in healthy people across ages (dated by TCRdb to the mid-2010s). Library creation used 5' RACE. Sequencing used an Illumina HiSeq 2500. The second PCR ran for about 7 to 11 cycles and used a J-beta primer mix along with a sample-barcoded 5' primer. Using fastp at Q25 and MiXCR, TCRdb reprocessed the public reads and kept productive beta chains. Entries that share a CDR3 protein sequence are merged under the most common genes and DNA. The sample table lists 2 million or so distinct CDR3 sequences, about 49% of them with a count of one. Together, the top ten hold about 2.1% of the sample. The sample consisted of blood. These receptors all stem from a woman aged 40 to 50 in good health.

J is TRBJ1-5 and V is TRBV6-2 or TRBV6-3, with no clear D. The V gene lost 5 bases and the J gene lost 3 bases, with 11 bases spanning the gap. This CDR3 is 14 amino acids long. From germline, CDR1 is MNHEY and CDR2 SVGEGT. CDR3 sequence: CASSQVGINQPQHF. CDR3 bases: TGTGCCAGCAGTCAAGTTGGGATCAATCAGCCCCAGCATTTT.

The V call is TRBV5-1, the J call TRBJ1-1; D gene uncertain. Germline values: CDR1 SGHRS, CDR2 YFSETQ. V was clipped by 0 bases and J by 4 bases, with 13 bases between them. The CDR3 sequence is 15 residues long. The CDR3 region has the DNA TGCGCCAGCAGCTTGGTCTCAGGTCCCATCACTGAAGCTTTCTTT. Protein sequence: CASSLVSGPITEAFF.

The CDR3 loop is CASSESAESGSYEQYF. DNA for the CDR3: TGCGCCAGCAGTGAGTCTGCGGAGTCGGGCTCCTACGAGCAGTACTTC. This sequence joins TRBV10-1 and TRBJ2-7; D is unclear. V was cut by 0 bases and J by 0 bases, with 12 bases left in between. Per germline, CDR1 WNHNN and CDR2 SYGVQD (reference sequence). The CDR3 covers 16 residues.

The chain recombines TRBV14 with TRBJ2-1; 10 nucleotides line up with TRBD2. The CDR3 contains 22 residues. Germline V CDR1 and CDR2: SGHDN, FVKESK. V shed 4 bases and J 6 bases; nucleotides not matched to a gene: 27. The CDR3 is CASSRRILHERGGLLSGNEQFF. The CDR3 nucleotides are TGTGCCAGCAGCCGAAGGATCCTTCATGAGCGGGGGGGCCTTTTGTCGGGCAATGAGCAGTTCTTC. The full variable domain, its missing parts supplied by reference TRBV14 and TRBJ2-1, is EAGVTQFPSHSVIEKGQTVTLRCDPISGHDNLYWYRRVMGKEIKFLLHFVKESKQDESGMPNNRFLAERTGGTYSTLKVQPAELEDSGVYFCASSRRILHERGGLLSGNEQFFGPGTRLTVL.

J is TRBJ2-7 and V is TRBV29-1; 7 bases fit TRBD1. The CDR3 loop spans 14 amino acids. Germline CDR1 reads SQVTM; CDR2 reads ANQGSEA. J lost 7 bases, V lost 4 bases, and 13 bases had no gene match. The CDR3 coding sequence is TGCAGCGTTGCGGAACAGGGGAAGGTGGAAGAGCAGTACTTC. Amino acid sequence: CSVAEQGKVEEQYF.

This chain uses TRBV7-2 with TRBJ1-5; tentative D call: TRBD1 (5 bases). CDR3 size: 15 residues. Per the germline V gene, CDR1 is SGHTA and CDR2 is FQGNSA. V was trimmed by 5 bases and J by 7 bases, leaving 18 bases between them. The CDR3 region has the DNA TGTGCCAGCAGCGAAGGACGGGGGTCCAGACAGCCCCAGCATTTT. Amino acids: CASSEGRGSRQPQHF.

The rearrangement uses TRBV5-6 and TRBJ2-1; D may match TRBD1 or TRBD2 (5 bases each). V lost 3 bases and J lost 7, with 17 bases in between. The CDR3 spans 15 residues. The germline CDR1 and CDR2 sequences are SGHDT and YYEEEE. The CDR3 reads CASSSRDARANEQFF. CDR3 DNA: TGTGCCAGCAGCTCCCGGGACGCTAGGGCGAATGAGCAGTTCTTC. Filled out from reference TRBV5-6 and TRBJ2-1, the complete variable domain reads DAGVTQSPTHLIKTRGQQVTLRCSPKSGHDTVSWYQQALGQGPQFIFQYYEEEERQRGNFPDRFSGHQFPNYSSELNVNALLLGDSALYLCASSSRDARANEQFFGPGTRLTVL.

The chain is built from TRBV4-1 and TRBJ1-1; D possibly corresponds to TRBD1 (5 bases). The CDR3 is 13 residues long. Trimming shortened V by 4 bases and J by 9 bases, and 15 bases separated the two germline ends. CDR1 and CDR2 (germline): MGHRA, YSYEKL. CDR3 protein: CASSPLVGVKAFF. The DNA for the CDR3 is TGCGCCAGCAGCCCTCTAGTGGGGGTAAAAGCTTTCTTT.

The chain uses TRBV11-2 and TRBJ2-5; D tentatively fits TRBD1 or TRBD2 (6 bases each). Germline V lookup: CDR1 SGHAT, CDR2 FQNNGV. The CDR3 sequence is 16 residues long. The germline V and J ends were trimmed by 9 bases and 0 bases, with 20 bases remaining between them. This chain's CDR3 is CASISDKGGYQETQYF. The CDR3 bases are TGTGCCAGTATTTCGGACAAGGGGGGTTACCAAGAGACCCAGTACTTC.

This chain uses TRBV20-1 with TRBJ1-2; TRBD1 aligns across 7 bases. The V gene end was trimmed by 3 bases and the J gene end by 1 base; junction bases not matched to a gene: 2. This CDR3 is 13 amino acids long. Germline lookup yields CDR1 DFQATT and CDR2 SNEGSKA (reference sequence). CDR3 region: CSASYRGNYGYTF. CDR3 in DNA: TGCAGTGCTAGCTACAGGGGTAACTATGGCTACACCTTC.

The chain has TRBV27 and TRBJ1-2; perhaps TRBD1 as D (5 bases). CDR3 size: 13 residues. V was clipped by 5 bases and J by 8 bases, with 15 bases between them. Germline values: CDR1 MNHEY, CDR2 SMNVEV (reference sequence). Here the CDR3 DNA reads TGTGCCAGCAGTCCCACCGGGAGGGGCGGCTACACCTTC. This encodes CASSPTGRGGYTF.

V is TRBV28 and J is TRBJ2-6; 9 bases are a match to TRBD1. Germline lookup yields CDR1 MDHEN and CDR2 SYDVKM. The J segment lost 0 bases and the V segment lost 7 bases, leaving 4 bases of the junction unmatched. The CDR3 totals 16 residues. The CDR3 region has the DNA TGTGCCAGCACCGGGGGACAGGGCTCTGGGGCCAACGTCCTGACTTTC. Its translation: CASTGGQGSGANVLTF.

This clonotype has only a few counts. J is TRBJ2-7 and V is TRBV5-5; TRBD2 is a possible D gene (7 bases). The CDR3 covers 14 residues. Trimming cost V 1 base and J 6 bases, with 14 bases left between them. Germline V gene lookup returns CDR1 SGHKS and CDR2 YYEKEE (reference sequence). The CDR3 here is CASSLTGRGSEQYF. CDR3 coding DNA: TGTGCCAGCAGCTTGACAGGGAGGGGGTCCGAGCAGTACTTC.

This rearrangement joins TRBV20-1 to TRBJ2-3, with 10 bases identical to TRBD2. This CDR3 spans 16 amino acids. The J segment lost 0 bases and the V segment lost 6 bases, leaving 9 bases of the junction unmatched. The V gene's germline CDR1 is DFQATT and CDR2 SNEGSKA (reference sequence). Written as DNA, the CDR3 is TGCAGTGCCTTCAAGCGGGGGGGCGACAGCACAGATACGCAGTATTTT. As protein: CSAFKRGGDSTDTQYF.

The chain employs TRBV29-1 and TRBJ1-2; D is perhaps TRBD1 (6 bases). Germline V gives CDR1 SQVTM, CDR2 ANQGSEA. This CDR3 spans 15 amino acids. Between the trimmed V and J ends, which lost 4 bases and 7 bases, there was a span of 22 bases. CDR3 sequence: CSVVIPQGTIFGYTF. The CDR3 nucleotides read TGCAGCGTTGTCATCCCCCAGGGGACCATTTTTGGCTACACCTTC.

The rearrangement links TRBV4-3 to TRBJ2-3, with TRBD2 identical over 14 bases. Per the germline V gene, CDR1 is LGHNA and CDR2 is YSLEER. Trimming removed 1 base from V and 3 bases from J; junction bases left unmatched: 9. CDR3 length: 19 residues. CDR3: CASSQAPGTSGGGTDTQYF. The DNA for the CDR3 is TGCGCCAGCAGCCAAGCTCCCGGGACTAGCGGGGGAGGGACAGATACGCAGTATTTT.

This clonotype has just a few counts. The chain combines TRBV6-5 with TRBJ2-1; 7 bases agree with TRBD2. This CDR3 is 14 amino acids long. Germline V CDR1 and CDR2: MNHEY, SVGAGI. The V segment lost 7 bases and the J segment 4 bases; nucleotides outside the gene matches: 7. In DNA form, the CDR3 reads TGTGCCAGCAAGAAGGGACTAAGTTACAATGAGCAGTTCTTC. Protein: CASKKGLSYNEQFF.

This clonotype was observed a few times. CDR3 sequence: CASTKLGGANVLTF. CDR3 nucleotides: TGTGCCAGCACTAAGCTGGGAGGGGCCAACGTCCTGACTTTC. The chain has TRBV7-2 and TRBJ2-6, with D uncertain. The V gene lost 7 bases and the J gene lost 4 bases, with 11 bases spanning the gap. The CDR3 contains 14 residues. Germline V lookup: CDR1 SGHTA, CDR2 FQGNSA.

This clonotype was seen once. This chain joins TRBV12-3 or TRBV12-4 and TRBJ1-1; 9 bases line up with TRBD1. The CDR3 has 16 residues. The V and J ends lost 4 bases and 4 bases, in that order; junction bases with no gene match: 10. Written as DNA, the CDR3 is TGTGCCAGCAGTTCCTATATCATGACAGGGGGCACTGAAGCTTTCTTT. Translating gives CASSSYIMTGGTEAFF.

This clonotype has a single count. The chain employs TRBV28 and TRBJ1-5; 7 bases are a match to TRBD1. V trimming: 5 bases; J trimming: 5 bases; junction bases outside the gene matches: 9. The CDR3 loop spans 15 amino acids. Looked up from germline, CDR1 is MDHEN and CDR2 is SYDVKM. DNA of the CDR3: TGTGCCAGCAGTCGAGCGGGACAGAGTTATCAGCCCCAGCATTTT. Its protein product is CASSRAGQSYQPQHF.

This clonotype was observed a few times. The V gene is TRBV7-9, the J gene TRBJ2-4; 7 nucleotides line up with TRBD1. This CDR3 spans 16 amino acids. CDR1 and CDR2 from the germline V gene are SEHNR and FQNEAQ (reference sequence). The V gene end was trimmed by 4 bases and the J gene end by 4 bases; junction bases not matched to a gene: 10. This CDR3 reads CASSSPDGTVKNIQYF. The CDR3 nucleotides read TGTGCCAGCAGCTCCCCGGACGGGACAGTTAAAAACATTCAGTACTTC.

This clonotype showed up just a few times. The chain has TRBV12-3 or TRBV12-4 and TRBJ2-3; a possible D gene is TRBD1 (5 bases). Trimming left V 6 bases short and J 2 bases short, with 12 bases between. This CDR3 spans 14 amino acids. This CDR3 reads CASSDSDFTDTQYF. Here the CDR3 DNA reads TGTGCCAGCAGCGACAGCGACTTCACAGATACGCAGTATTTT.

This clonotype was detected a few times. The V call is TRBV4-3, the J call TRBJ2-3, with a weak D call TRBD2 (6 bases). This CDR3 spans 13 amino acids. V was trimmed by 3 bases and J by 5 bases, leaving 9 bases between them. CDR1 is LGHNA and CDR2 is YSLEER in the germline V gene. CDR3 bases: TGCGCCAGCAGCCAGCAGGAGGGAGATACGCAGTATTTT. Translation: CASSQQEGDTQYF.